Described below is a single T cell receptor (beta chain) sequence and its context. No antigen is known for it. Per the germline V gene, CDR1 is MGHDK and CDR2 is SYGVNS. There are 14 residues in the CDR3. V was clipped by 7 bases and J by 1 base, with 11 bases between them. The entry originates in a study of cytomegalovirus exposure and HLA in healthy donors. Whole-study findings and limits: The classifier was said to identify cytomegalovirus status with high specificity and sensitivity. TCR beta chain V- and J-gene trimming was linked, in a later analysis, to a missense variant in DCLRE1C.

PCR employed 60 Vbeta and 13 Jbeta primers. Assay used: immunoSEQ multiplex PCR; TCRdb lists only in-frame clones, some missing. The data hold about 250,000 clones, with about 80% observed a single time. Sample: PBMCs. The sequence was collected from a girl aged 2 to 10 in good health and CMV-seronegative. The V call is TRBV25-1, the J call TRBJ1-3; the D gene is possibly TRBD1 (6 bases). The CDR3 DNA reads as TGTGCCAGCATCGGACAGCAATCTGGAAACACCATATATTTT. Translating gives CASIGQQSGNTIYF.